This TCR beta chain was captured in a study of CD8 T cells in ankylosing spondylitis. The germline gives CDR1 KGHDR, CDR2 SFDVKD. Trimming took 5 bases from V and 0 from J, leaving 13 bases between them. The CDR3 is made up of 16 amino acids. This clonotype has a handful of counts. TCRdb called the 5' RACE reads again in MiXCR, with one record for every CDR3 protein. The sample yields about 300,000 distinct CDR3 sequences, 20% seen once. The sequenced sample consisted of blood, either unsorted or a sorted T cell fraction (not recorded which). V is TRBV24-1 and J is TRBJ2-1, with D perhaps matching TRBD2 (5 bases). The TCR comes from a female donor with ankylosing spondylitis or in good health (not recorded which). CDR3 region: CATSVSGWSSYNEQFF. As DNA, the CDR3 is TGTGCCACCAGTGTAAGCGGATGGAGCTCCTACAATGAGCAGTTCTTC.